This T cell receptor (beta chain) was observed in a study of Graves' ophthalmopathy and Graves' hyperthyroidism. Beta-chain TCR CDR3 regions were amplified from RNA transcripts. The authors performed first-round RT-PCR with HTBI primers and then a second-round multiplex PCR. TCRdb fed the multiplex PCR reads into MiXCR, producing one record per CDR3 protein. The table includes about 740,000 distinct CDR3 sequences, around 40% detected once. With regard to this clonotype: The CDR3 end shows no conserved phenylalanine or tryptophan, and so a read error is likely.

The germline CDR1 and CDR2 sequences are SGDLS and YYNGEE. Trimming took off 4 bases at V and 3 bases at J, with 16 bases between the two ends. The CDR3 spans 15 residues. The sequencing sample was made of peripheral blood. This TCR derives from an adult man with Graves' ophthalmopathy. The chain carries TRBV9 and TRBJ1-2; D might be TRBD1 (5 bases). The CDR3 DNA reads TGTGCCAGCAGCACCGTAGGGGACGCTTACTATGGCTACACCTCC. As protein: CASSTVGDAYYGYTS.